A selection of T cell receptor beta chains follows, all from one sample in a study of radiotherapy plus CTLA-4 blockade in lung cancer. Profiling relied on immunoSEQ multiplex PCR, and the TCRdb table lists in-frame clones only, not all of them. This table has 15,000 to 20,000 clones, roughly 82% appearing once. Material: peripheral blood, obtained from a patient treated with radiotherapy plus ipilimumab. These receptors were taken from a human donor with non-small cell lung cancer whose response to radiotherapy plus ipilimumab could not be evaluated. Both conserved end residues are part of each CDR3. The D gene is left open where the match is weak. The listing skips clone size in some rows; elsewhere it reads once, few, many or a size class.

d_call,j_call,cdr3_length,clone_size,v_call,cdr3_nt,cdr3_aa
-,TRBJ2-7,14,-,TRBV6-1,TGTGCCAGCAGTGAAGTGGGACTGAGCTACGAGCAGTACTTC,CASSEVGLSYEQYF
TRBD1,TRBJ1-4,14,-,TRBV19,TGTGCCAGTAGTTTCGGACAGGGCCGCGAAAAACTGTTTTTT,CASSFGQGREKLFF
TRBD1,TRBJ2-5,16,-,TRBV7-2,TGTGCCAGCAGCTTAGACCCCCCAGGGGGCGGGGAGACCCAGTACTTC,CASSLDPPGGGETQYF
-,TRBJ1-1,14,-,TRBV10-2,TGCGCCAGCTCCTTTGCGGGGACCCAGGCTGAAGCTTTCTTT,CASSFAGTQAEAFF
-,TRBJ1-2,13,-,TRBV7-2,TGTGCCAGCAGCTTCGGGGGGGCCTATGGCTACACCTTC,CASSFGGAYGYTF
TRBD2,TRBJ2-7,15,-,TRBV28,TGTGCCAGCAGTTCCCCCGGGGGGAACGATTACGAGCAGTACTTC,CASSSPGGNDYEQYF
-,TRBJ2-5,12,-,TRBV7-6,TGTGCCAGCAGCCTCAGCGAGGTGACCCAGTACTTC,CASSLSEVTQYF
-,TRBJ2-3,14,-,TRBV6-6,TGTGCCAGCAGACGGGACTCCGGTTTGGATACGCAGTATTTT,CASRRDSGLDTQYF
-,TRBJ2-4,12,-,TRBV25-1,TGTGCCAGCAGTGCCTATGGCGGGGTACGCTACTTC,CASSAYGGVRYF
TRBD1,TRBJ1-2,14,few,TRBV5-4,TGTGCCAGCAGCCCGGACAGGGCCGCCTATGGCTACACCTTC,CASSPDRAAYGYTF
-,TRBJ1-4,14,-,TRBV4-2,TGTGCCAGCAGCCCCAACTCCGGGGGGGAAAAACTGTTTTTT,CASSPNSGGEKLFF
-,TRBJ1-4,15,few,TRBV12-1,TGTGCCAGCAGCCCTTGGGAGGCGAGTAATGAAAAACTGTTTTTT,CASSPWEASNEKLFF
-,TRBJ2-1,15,-,TRBV4-1,TGCGCCAGCAGCCGTACACTCTTGTCGGCAGGTGAGCAGTTCTTC,CASSRTLLSAGEQFF
-,TRBJ1-1,16,-,TRBV10-1,TGCGCCAGCAGTGAGGCCGGAGGGAGTGGGTACACTGAAGCTTTCTTT,CASSEAGGSGYTEAFF
TRBD1,TRBJ1-3,17,once,TRBV11-2,TGTGCCAGCAGCGGATTGGGACAGCAGGTTTTCGGAAACACCATATATTTT,CASSGLGQQVFGNTIYF
TRBD1,TRBJ1-1,14,few,TRBV6-5,TGTGCCAGCAGGGTGCAAACAGGGGGGACTGAAGCTTTCTTT,CASRVQTGGTEAFF
TRBD2,TRBJ2-7,14,-,TRBV6-5,TGTGCCAGCAGGACTAGCGGAGGGCTACGTGAGCAGTACTTC,CASRTSGGLREQYF
TRBD2,TRBJ2-3,18,once,TRBV4-1,TGCGCCAGCAGCCAGACCGGGGGGGGGCGGCTAGAAACAGATACGCAGTATTTT,CASSQTGGGRLETDTQYF
TRBD2,TRBJ2-7,15,-,TRBV28,TGTGCCATCGGACTAGCGGGGGATAGCTCCTACGAGCAGTACTTC,CAIGLAGDSSYEQYF
-,TRBJ2-1,14,-,TRBV4-2,TGTGCCAGCAGCTCCAAAGGGGAATACAATGAGCAGTTCTTC,CASSSKGEYNEQFF
TRBD2,TRBJ2-1,15,-,TRBV6-5,TGTGCCAGCAAACTTGGTGGCGGGAGATCCAATGAGCAGTTCTTC,CASKLGGGRSNEQFF
TRBD2,TRBJ2-7,17,-,TRBV7-2,TGTGCCAGCAGCTTAGCCCCTTGGCGGGAGTTGGAAGGCGAGCAGTACTTC,CASSLAPWRELEGEQYF
-,TRBJ1-3,18,-,TRBV7-2,TGTGCCAGCAGCTTAGACCCTCCGGGAAGGAGCTCTGGAAACACCATATATTTT,CASSLDPPGRSSGNTIYF
TRBD2,TRBJ2-1,16,-,TRBV13,TGTGCCAGCAGCCTGGGACTAGCGGGAATATACAATGAGCAGTTCTTC,CASSLGLAGIYNEQFF
TRBD1,TRBJ2-7,15,-,TRBV7-2,TGTGCCAGCGGGGGAGGGGGGACAGGGGGCGCCGAGCAGTACTTC,CASGGGGTGGAEQYF
TRBD2,TRBJ2-3,14,-,TRBV5-1,TGCGCCAGCAGCAAAGCGGGAGGTTCAGATACGCAGTATTTT,CASSKAGGSDTQYF
TRBD1,TRBJ2-5,15,-,TRBV2,TGTGCCAGCAGGGACGGACAGGGGGCAACGAAGACCCAGTACTTC,CASRDGQGATKTQYF
TRBD1,TRBJ2-7,15,-,TRBV5-6,TGTGCCAGCAGCACTGGGACAGGGGTGTCCTACGAGCAGTACTTC,CASSTGTGVSYEQYF
TRBD1,TRBJ1-1,14,-,TRBV7-2,TGTGCCAGCAGCTTCACACCAGGGGGTACTGAAGCTTTCTTT,CASSFTPGGTEAFF
TRBD1,TRBJ1-1,14,-,TRBV6-5,TGTGCCAGCAGTTTCAACCAGGGGGCCTCTGAAGCTTTCTTT,CASSFNQGASEAFF